Sequencing of this T cell receptor (beta chain) was carried out in a study of blood T cell repertoires in COVID-19. Study summary: Some COVID-19 samples were acute and others convalescent; all came from the United States, Italy and Spain.

Germline values: CDR1 SEHNR, CDR2 FQNEAQ (reference sequence). There are 14 residues in the CDR3. With 7 bases clipped from V and 4 bases from J, the junction kept 9 bases outside the gene matches. In the original workflow: Amplification of reference gene primers provided the estimated nucleated cell counts. Method: immunoSEQ multiplex PCR; TCRdb's copy keeps in-frame clones and lacks some. V and J calls and clone size come straight from that table; D and trimming were deduced from the DNA. The data hold 70,000 to 95,000 clones, with 82% observed a single time. Sequencing was performed on peripheral blood. This chain links TRBV7-9 with TRBJ2-7, with TRBD1 matching 8 bases. This TCR derives from a human donor in a cohort sampled during active COVID-19. CDR3 coding DNA: TGTGCCAGCACCGCCGGGACAGGTTCATACGAGCAGTACTTC. Protein sequence: CASTAGTGSYEQYF.